This T cell receptor (beta chain) originates from a study of blood T cell repertoires in COVID-19. The CDR3 contains 16 residues. The germline V gene encodes CDR1 ENHRY and CDR2 SYGVKD. Trimming took 4 bases from V and 5 from J; bases not matched to a gene: 6. Data came from immunoSEQ multiplex PCR; TCRdb stores just in-frame clones and leaves some out. The table has more than 300,000 clones, roughly 82% seen once. Sequencing was performed on peripheral blood. The chain links TRBV10-3 to TRBJ2-1; TRBD2 matches 12 bases. The sequence came from a woman between 45 and 60 years old with acute or convalescent COVID-19. The CDR3 spells CAISAPGLAGHNEQFF. In DNA, the CDR3 is TGTGCCATCAGTGCGCCCGGACTAGCGGGACACAATGAGCAGTTCTTC.